The TCR beta chain under discussion was sequenced for a study of T cell responses to AZD1222 COVID-19 vaccine (dated by TCRdb to about 2021). Broadly, across the study: AZD1222 recipients with second doses at about 4 weeks or about 12 weeks were pooled, because spike-specific TCR depth and breadth did not differ between schedules. TCR sequencing covered roughly 230 trial participants: nearly 210 given two doses of AZD1222 and some 25 given two doses of MenACWY control vaccine. Enrollment into the trials was organized by age into subgroups of 18-55, 56-69 and 70-plus years, and those subgroups contained about 150, 27 and 61 TCR-sequenced participants, respectively.

Results and caveats for the whole study, not just this receptor: Nearly half of unique spike-specific TCRs reportedly recognized epitopes outside regions mutated in the B.1.351 and B.1.1.7 variants. The vaccine-associated CD4 TCRs covered the entire spike protein, and the dominant responses fell in regions 160-218 and 743-854. The 56-69-year group was small, and its depth increase did not reach significance, likely because of low power. Spike-specific TCR breadth and depth rose significantly after two AZD1222 doses compared with day 0 and with MenACWY recipients. Conclusions about previously exposed vaccinees are limited, since just five to seven AZD1222 recipients were seropositive for SARS-CoV-2 at baseline. Most participants were white British and females outnumbered males, and the authors suggested that clonal diversity may have been underestimated. Because no samples from the day 14 peak response were available, repertoires could be characterized only after the peak T cell response.

The CDR3 regions of human TCRbeta chains were analyzed by immunosequencing. As for the original processing: Repertoire TCRs were checked for matches against a reference library of SARS-CoV-2-specific TCRs that had been generated using the MIRA antigen-specificity platform. Breadth was defined as the fraction of unique TCRs that were SARS-CoV-2-associated, and depth was defined as the fraction of total T cells that were SARS-CoV-2-associated. Using the MIRA data, each spike-specific TCR was mapped to the spike region that the TCR reacts to and placed in a CD4 or CD8 class. Log10-transformed breadth and depth values were compared by one-way ANOVA with Sidak's multiple comparisons tests. This is the immuneACCESS table as TCRdb keeps it, with only in-frame sequences that have V and J called. A part of the clones is gone; compared with another copy, unresolved V genes explain less than half, and the rest is unexplained. That table is the source of V, J and clone size, and D and trimming were worked out from the DNA. The sample profile shows around 140,000 clones; 93% of them were found once. The ten largest account for roughly 5% of the sample.

What the time point label conveys for this sample: baseline before first vaccination. The vaccinee samples were drawn from two UK trials, COV001 and COV002, one of which was a single-blind randomized controlled phase 2/3 trial testing AZD1222 (ChAdOx1 nCoV-19) in healthy adults. Trial participant PBMC samples were collected at day 0 and day 28 after the second dose for TCRbeta chain sequencing. According to the germline V gene (reference sequence), CDR1 reads LNHDA and CDR2 reads SQIVND. There are 15 amino acids in the CDR3, from cysteine to phenylalanine inclusive. The retained sequence is limited to the CDR3, 45 bases, with the frame set at the first base. V is cut back by 4 bases and J by 2 bases, with 4 bases in the junction unmatched. About this clone itself: Its cognate antigen has yet to be identified. Within one base of it there is no much larger clone, and no base qualities were kept.

The receptor's source is an adult in good health. The specimen comprised peripheral blood, sampled on day 0 of AZD1222 vaccination. The sequence is built from TRBV19 and TRBJ2-1; a stretch of 8 junction bases matches TRBD2. The CDR3 region has the sequence CASSKTSGTYNEQFF. The sequenced DNA: TGTGCCAGTAGTAAAACTAGCGGCACCTACAATGAGCAGTTCTTC.